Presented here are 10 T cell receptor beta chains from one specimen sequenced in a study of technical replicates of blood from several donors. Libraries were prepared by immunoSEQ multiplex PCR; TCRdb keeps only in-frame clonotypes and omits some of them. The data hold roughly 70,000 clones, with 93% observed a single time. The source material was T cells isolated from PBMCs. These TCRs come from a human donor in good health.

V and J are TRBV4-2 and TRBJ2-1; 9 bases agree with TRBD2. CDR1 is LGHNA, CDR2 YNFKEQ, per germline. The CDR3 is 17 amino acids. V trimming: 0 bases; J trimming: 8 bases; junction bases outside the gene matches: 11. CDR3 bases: TGTGCCAGCAGCCAAGAATCGAGCGGGAGGTACCCCCATGAGCAGTTCTTC. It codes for CASSQESSGRYPHEQFF.

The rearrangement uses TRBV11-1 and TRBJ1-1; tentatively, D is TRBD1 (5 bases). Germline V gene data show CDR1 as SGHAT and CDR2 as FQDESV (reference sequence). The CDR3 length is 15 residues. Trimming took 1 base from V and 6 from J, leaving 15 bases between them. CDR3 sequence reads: CASSLEPGVLAEAFF. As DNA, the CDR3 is TGTGCCAGCAGCTTAGAGCCGGGGGTGTTGGCTGAAGCTTTCTTT.

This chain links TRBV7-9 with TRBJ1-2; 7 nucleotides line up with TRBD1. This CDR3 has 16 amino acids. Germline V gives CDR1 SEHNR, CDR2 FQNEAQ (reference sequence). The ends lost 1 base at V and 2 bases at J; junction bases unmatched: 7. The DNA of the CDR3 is TGTGCCAGCAGCTTAGTTGGAGGACAGGCGAACTATGGCTACACCTTC. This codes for CASSLVGGQANYGYTF.

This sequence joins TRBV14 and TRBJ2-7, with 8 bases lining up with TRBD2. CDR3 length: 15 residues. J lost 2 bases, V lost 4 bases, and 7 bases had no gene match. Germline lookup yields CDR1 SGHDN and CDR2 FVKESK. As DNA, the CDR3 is TGTGCCAGCAGCCCTCGGCCGGGACTAGCCTACGAGCAGTACTTC. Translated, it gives CASSPRPGLAYEQYF.

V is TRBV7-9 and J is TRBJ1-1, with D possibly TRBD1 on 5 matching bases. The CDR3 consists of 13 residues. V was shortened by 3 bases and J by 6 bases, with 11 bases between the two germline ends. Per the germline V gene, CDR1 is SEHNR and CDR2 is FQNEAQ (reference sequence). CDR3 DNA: TGTGCCAGCAGCTTTGGGGGGATCTCTGAAGCTTTCTTT. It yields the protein CASSFGGISEAFF. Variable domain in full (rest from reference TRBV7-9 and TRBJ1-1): DTGVSQNPRHKITKRGQNVTFRCDPISEHNRLYWYRQTLGQGPEFLTYFQNEAQLEKSRLLSDRFSAERPKGSFSTLEIQRTEQGDSAMYLCASSFGGISEAFFGQGTRLTVV.

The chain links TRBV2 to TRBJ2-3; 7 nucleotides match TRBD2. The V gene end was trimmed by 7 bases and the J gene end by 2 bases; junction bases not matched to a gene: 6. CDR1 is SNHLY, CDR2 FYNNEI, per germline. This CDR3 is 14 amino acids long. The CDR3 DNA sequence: TGTGCCAGCAATCGGGGAGGGACCACAGATACGCAGTATTTT. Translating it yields CASNRGGTTDTQYF.

CDR3 protein: CASSGGQVYQPQHF. CDR3 nucleotides: TGTGCCAGCAGCGGGGGACAGGTCTATCAGCCCCAGCATTTT. The rearrangement joins TRBV9 to TRBJ1-5; 8 bases map to TRBD1. Germline V gives CDR1 SGDLS, CDR2 YYNGEE. This CDR3 is 14 amino acids long. Trimming took 3 bases from V and 5 from J; bases not matched to a gene: 4.

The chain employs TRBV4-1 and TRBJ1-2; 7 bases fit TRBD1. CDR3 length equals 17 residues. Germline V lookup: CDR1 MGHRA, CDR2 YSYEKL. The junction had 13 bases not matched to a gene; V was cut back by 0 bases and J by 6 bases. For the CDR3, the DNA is TGCGCCAGCAGCCAAGACACCCGACAGGGACGGAATCATGGCTACACCTTC. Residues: CASSQDTRQGRNHGYTF.

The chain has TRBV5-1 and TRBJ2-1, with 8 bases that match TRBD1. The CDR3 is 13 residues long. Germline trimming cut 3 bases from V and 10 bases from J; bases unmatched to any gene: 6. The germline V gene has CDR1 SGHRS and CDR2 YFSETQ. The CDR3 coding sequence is TGCGCCAGCAGCTCCGGGGACAGGAACGAGCAGTTCTTC. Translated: CASSSGDRNEQFF.

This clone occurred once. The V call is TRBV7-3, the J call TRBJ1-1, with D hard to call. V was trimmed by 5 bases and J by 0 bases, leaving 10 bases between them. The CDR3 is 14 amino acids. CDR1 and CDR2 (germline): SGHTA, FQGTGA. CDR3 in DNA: TGTGCCAGCAGCCCCTCACACCTGAACACTGAAGCTTTCTTT. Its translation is CASSPSHLNTEAFF.